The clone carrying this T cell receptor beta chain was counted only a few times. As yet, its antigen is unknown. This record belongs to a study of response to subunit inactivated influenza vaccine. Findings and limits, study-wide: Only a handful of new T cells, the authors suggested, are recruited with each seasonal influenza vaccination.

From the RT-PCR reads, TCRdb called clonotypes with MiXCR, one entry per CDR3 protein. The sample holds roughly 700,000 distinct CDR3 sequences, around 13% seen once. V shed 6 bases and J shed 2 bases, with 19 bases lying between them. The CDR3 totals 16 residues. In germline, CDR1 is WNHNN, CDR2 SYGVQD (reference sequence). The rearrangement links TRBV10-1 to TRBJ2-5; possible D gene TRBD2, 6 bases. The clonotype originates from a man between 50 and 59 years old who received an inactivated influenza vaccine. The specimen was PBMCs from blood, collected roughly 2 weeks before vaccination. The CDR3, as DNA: TGCGCCAGCAGAGCCCCCGGGAGACAGATACAAGAGACCCAGTACTTC. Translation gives CASRAPGRQIQETQYF.